The TCR beta chain described here comes from a study of shared clonotypes between healthy human individuals. Every immunoSEQ plate was one replicate of a subset's evenly spread DNA. Assay: immunoSEQ multiplex PCR; the TCRdb copy retains only in-frame clones and omits some. The repertoire holds under 2.5 million clones, with around 90% as singletons. With respect to this clone: The target antigen is unknown. At the DNA level, this CDR3 is encoded by other sequences in the same sample as well.

Study-wide findings and caveats: The study found roughly 5% of naive CD4 clonotypes shared across four donors.

The CDR3 spans 14 residues. The germline V gene has CDR1 SGHRS and CDR2 YFSETQ. The V end lost 4 bases, the J end lost 1 base, and 10 bases lay between the germline ends. The chain joins TRBV5-1 to TRBJ2-3; tentatively, D is TRBD2 (6 bases). The specimen sequenced was naive CD4+ T cells from PBMCs. Subset described: CD45RA+ positively selected. The clonotype comes from a man between 18 and 35 years old in good health. Some clones in this sample may be carry-over from other donors' samples. This chain's CDR3 is CASSPVAGTDTQYF. In DNA, the CDR3 is TGCGCCAGCAGCCCCGTAGCGGGCACAGATACGCAGTATTTT.